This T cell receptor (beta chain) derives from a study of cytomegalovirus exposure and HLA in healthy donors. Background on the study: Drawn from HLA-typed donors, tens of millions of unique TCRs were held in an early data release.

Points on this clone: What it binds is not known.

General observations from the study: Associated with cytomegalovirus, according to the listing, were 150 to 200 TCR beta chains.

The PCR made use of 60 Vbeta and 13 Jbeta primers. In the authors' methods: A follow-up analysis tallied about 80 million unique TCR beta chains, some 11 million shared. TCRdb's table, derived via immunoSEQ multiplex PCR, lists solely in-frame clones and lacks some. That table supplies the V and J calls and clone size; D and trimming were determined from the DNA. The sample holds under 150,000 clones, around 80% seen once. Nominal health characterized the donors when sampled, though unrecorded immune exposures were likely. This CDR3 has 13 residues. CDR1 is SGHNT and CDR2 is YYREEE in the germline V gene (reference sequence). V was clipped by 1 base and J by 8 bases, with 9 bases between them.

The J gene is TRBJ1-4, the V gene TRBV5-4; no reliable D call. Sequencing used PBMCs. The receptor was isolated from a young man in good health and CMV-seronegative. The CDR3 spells CASSLLPREKLFF. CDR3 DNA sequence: TGTGCCAGCAGCTTGTTACCCAGGGAAAAACTGTTTTTT.